This T cell receptor (beta chain) derives from a study of blood T cell repertoires in COVID-19. Study background: PBMCs, B-cell-depleted T cells, or T cells were the source of the cDNA or gDNA that made up the material.

As handled by the study authors: Amplifying reference gene primers gave estimates of nucleated cell counts. The table came from immunoSEQ multiplex PCR; TCRdb's copy has only in-frame clones and leaves some out. V, J and clone size derive from that table, while D and trimming were established from the DNA sequence. The table has some 130,000 clones, around 88% seen once. The TCR comes from a man between 50 and 59 years old with acute or convalescent COVID-19. Specimen: peripheral blood.

CDR3 coding DNA: TGTGCCAGCAGCTTAAGTGGCGGCGAGTTTAGGAATGGCTACACCTTC. This gives the protein CASSLSGGEFRNGYTF. This chain connects TRBV7-9 to TRBJ1-2; D uncertain. CDR3 length: 16 residues. V shed 2 bases and J shed 6 bases, with 19 bases lying between them. Germline CDR1 SEHNR, CDR2 FQNEAQ (reference sequence).